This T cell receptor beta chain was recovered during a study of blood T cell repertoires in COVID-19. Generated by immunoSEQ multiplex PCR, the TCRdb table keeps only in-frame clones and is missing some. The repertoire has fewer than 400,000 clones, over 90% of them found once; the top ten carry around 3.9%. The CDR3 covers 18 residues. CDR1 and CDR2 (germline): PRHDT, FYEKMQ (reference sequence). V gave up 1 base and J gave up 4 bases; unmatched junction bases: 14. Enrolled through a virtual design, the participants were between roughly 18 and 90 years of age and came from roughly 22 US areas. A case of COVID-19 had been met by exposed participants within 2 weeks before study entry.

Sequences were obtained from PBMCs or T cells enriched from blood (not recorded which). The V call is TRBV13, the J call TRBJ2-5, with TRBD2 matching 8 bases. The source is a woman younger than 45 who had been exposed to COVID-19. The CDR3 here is CASSLVPSGAGGRETQYF. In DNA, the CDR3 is TGTGCCAGCAGCTTAGTACCGTCGGGCGCGGGGGGAAGAGAGACCCAGTACTTC.